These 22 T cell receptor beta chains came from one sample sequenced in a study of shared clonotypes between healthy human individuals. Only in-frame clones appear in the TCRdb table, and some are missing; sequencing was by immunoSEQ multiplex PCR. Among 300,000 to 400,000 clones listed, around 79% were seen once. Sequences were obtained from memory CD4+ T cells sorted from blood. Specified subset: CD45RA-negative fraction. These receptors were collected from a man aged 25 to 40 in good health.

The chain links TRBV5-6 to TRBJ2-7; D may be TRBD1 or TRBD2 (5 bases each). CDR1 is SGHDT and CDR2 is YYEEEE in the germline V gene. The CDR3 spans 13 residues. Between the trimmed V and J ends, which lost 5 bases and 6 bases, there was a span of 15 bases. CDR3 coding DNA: TGTGCCAGCAGATTCGGGAACAGGATCGAGCAGTACTTC. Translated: CASRFGNRIEQYF.

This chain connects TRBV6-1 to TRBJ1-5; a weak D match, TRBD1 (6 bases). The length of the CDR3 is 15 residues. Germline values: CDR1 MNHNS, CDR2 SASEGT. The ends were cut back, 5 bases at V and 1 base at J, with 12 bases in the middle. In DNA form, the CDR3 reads TGTGCCAGCAGTACCAGACAGGAGAGCAATCAGCCCCAGCATTTT. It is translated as CASSTRQESNQPQHF.

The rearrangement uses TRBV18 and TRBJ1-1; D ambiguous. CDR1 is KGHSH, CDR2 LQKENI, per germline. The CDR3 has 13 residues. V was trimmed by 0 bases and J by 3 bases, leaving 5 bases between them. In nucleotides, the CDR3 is TGTGCCAGCTCACCACCGGAGGACACTGAAGCTTTCTTT. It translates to CASSPPEDTEAFF.

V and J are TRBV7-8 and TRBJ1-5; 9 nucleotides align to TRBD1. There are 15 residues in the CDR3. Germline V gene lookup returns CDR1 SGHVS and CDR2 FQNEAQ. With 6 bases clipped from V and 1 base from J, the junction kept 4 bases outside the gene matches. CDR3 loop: CASRRTGASNQPQHF. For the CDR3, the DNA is TGTGCCAGCAGGAGGACAGGGGCAAGCAATCAGCCCCAGCATTTT.

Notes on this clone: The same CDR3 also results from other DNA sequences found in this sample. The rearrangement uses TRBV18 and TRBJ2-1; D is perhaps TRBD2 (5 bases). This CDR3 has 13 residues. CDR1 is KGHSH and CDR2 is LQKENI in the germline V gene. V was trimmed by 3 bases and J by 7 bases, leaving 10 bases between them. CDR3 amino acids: CASSPWTGNEQFF. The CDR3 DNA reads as TGTGCCAGCTCACCCTGGACTGGGAATGAGCAGTTCTTC. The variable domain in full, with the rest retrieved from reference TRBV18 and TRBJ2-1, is NAGVMQNPRHLVRRRGQEARLRCSPMKGHSHVYWYRQLPEEGLKFMVYLQKENIIDESGMPKERFSAEFPKEGPSILRIQQVVRGDSAAYFCASSPWTGNEQFFGPGTRLTVL.

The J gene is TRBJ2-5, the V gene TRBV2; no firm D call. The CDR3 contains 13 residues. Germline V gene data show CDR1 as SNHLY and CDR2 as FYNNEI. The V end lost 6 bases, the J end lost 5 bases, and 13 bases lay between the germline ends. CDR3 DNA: TGTGCCAGCAGACCGAATCCCGGGGAGACCCAGTACTTC. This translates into CASRPNPGETQYF.

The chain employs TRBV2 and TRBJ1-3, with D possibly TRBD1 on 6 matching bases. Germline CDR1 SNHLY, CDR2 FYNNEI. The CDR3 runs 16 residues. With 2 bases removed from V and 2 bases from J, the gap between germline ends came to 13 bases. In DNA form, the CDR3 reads TGTGCCAGCAGTGAACACCCGCGGGACACTGGAAACACCATATATTTT. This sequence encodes CASSEHPRDTGNTIYF.

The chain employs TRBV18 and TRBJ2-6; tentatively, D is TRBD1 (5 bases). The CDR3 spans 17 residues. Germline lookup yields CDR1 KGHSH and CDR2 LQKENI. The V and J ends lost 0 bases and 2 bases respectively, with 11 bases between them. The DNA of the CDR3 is TGTGCCAGCTCACCACCGGGGCAGTACGCTGGGGCCAACGTCCTGACTTTC. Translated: CASSPPGQYAGANVLTF.

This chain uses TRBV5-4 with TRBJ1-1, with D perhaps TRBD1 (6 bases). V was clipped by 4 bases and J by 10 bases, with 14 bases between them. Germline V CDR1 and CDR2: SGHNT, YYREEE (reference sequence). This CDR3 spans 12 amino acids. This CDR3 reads CASSPVQGVAFF. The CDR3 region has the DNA TGTGCCAGCAGCCCTGTACAGGGTGTAGCTTTCTTT.

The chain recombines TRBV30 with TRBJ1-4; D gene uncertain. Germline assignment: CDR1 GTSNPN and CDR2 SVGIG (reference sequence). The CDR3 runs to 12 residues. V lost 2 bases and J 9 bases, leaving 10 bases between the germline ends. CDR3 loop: CAWSLNGKKLFF. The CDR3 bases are TGTGCCTGGAGTCTAAATGGGAAAAAACTGTTTTTT.

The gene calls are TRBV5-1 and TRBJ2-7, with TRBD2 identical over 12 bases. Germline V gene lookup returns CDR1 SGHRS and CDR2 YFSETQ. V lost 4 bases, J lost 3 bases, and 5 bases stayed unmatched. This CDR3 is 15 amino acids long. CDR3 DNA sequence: TGCGCCAGCAGCCGGACTAGCGGGATCCTCTACGAGCAGTACTTC. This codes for CASSRTSGILYEQYF.

The CDR3 sequence is CASSKMTQGETQYF. DNA of the CDR3: TGTGCCAGCAGCAAAATGACTCAGGGGGAGACCCAGTACTTC. The chain links TRBV5-5 to TRBJ2-5; weak D call: TRBD1 (6 bases). Germline V CDR1 and CDR2: SGHKS, YYEKEE (reference sequence). The V end was cut by 4 bases, the J end by 5 bases, with 15 bases between. The CDR3 is made up of 14 amino acids.

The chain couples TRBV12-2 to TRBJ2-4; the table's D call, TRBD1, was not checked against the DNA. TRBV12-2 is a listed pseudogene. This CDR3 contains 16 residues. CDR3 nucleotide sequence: TGTGCAAGTCGCTTACAAAACACCCAGACCAAAAACATTCAGTACTTC. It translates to CASRLQNTQTKNIQYF.

The CDR3 spells CAILLRTGPMNTEAFF. The CDR3 DNA reads TGTGCCATCCTCCTCAGGACAGGACCCATGAACACTGAAGCTTTCTTT. The chain employs TRBV28 and TRBJ1-1; 7 positions agree with TRBD1. V lost 10 bases, J lost 0 bases, and 14 bases stayed unmatched. Germline V gene sequence: CDR1 MDHEN, CDR2 SYDVKM. The CDR3 sequence is 16 residues long.

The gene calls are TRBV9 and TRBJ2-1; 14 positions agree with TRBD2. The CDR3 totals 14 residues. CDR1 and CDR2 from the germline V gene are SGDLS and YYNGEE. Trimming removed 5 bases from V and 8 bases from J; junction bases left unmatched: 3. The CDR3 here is CASRTSGRVDEQFF. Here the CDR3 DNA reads TGTGCCAGCAGGACTAGCGGGAGGGTGGATGAGCAGTTCTTC.

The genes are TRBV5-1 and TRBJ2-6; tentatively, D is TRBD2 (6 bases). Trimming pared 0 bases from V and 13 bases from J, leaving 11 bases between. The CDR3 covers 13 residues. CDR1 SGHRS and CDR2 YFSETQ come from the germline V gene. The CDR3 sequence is CASSLEVAVVLTF. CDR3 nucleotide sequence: TGCGCCAGCAGCTTGGAGGTAGCGGTTGTCCTGACTTTC.

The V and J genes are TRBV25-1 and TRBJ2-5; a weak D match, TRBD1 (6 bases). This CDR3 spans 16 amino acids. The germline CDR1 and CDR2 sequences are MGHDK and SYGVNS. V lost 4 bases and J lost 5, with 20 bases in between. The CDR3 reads CASSVSGQPQGETQYF. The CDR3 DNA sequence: TGTGCCAGCAGTGTTTCTGGACAGCCTCAGGGGGAGACCCAGTACTTC.

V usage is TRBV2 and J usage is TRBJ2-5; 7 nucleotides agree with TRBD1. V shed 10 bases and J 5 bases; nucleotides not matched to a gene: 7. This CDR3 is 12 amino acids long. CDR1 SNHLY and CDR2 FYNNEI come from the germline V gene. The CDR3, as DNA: TGTGCCACACAGGGGACGGGCGAGACCCAGTACTTC. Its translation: CATQGTGETQYF.

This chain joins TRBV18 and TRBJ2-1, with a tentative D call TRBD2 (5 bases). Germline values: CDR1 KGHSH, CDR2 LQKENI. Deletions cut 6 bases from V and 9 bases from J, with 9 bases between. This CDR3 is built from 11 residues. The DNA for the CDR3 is TGTGCCAGCTCCCATGGGAGTGAGCAGTTCTTC. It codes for CASSHGSEQFF.

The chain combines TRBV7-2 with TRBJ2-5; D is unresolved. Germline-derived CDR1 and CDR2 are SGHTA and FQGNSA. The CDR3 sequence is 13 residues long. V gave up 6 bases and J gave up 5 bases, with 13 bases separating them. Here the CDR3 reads CASSSLVPETQYF. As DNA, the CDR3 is TGTGCCAGCAGTTCACTCGTCCCCGAGACCCAGTACTTC. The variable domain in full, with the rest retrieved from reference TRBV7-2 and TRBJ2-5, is GAGVSQSPSNKVTEKGKDVELRCDPISGHTALYWYRQSLGQGLEFLIYFQGNSAPDKSGLPSDRFSAERTGGSVSTLTIQRTQQEDSAVYLCASSSLVPETQYFGPGTRLLVL.

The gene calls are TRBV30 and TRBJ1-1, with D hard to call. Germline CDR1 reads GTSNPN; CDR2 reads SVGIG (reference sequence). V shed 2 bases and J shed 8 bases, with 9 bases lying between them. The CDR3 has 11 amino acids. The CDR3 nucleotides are TGTGCCTGGAGTTCTTTTGTGGAAGCTTTCTTT. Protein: CAWSSFVEAFF.

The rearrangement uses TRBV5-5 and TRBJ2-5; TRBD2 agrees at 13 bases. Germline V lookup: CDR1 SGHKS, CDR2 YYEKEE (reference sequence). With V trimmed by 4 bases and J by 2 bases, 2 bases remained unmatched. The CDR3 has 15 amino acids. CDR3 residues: CASSPGLAGQETQYF. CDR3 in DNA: TGTGCCAGCAGCCCGGGACTAGCGGGACAAGAGACCCAGTACTTC.